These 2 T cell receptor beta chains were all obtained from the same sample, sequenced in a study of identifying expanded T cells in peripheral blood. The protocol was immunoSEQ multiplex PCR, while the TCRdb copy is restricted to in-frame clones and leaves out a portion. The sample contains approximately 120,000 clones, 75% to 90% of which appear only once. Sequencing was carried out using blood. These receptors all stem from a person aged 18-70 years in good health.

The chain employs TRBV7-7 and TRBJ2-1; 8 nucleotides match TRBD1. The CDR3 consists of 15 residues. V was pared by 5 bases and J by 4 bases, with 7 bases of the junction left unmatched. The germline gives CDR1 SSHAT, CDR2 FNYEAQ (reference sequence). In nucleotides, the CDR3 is TGTGCCAGCAGCATCAGGACAGGGAGGTACAATGAGCAGTTCTTC. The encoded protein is CASSIRTGRYNEQFF.

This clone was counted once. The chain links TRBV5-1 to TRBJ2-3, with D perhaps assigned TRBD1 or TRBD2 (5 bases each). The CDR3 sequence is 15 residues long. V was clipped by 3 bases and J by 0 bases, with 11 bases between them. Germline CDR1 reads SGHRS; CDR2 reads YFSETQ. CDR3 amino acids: CASSSGTGSTDTQYF. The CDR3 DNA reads TGCGCCAGCAGCTCAGGGACGGGTAGCACAGATACGCAGTATTTT. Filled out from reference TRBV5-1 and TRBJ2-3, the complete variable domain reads KAGVTQTPRYLIKTRGQQVTLSCSPISGHRSVSWYQQTPGQGLQFLFEYFSETQRNKGNFPGRFSGRQFSNSRSEMNVSTLELGDSALYLCASSSGTGSTDTQYFGPGTRLTVL.